This is a list of T cell receptor beta chains from one sample in a study of OX40 agonist ivuxolimab in advanced cancers. Data came from immunoSEQ multiplex PCR; TCRdb stores just in-frame clones and leaves some out. The repertoire includes tens of thousands of clones, around 84% of them detected once, and more than 25% sits in the top ten. Source: CD4+ or CD8+ T cells sorted from blood, taken in a trial of the OX40 agonist ivuxolimab. Source of these receptors: an adult with an advanced solid tumor such as melanoma, head and neck, liver or kidney cancer. Each CDR3 is given with its conserved first and last residue. Each record gives: V gene, J gene, D gene, clone size, CDR3 DNA, CDR3 protein. A D gene is named only where the DNA matches it firmly. A row's size may be missing; if present it is once, few, many or a size class.

V: TRBV6-5; J: TRBJ2-2; D: .; size: .; DNA: TGTGCCAGCAGTCAACCAGCGGCTACCGGGGAGCTGTTTTTT; CDR3: CASSQPAATGELFF
V: TRBV9; J: TRBJ2-5; D: .; size: once; DNA: TGTGCCAGCAGCGTAGATCAGGGGAGAGAGACCCAGTACTTC; CDR3: CASSVDQGRETQYF
V: TRBV5-1; J: TRBJ2-7; D: .; size: .; DNA: TGCGCCAGCAGCTTAGGCAGACCCTACGAGCAGTACTTC; CDR3: CASSLGRPYEQYF
V: TRBV5-1; J: TRBJ2-5; D: TRBD1; size: .; DNA: TGCGCCAGCAGCTTGGAGGGGGGACAGGAATATCAAGAGACCCAGTACTTC; CDR3: CASSLEGGQEYQETQYF
V: TRBV6-1; J: TRBJ2-2; D: TRBD2; size: .; DNA: TGTGCCAGCGTGGGGGGGGACTGGGAGCTGTTTTTT; CDR3: CASVGGDWELFF
V: TRBV29-1; J: TRBJ2-3; D: .; size: .; DNA: TGCAGCGTTGTCCTGAGAGGCACAGATACGCAGTATTTT; CDR3: CSVVLRGTDTQYF
V: TRBV28; J: TRBJ2-7; D: TRBD1; size: once; DNA: TGTGCCAGCAGTCAGACAGGGGATAACGAGCAGTACTTC; CDR3: CASSQTGDNEQYF
V: TRBV7-9; J: TRBJ2-2; D: .; size: .; DNA: TGTGCCAGCAGACCTCGCCTTTGGGACACCACCGGGGAGCTGTTTTTT; CDR3: CASRPRLWDTTGELFF
V: TRBV4-2; J: TRBJ2-1; D: TRBD2; size: few; DNA: TGTGCCAGCAGCCAAGATCCGACTAGCGGGAGTGATGAGCAGTTCTTC; CDR3: CASSQDPTSGSDEQFF
V: TRBV12-5; J: TRBJ2-1; D: TRBD2; size: .; DNA: TGTGCTAGTGGTTTGAAGGTGTCTAGCGGGAGATCTTCCTACAATGAGCAGTTCTTC; CDR3: CASGLKVSSGRSSYNEQFF
V: TRBV28; J: TRBJ2-7; D: TRBD1; size: once; DNA: TGTGCCAGCAGTCTGGACAGGGGGCCCATATACCCGAACTACGAGCAGTACTTC; CDR3: CASSLDRGPIYPNYEQYF
V: TRBV6-6; J: TRBJ2-1; D: .; size: .; DNA: TGTGCCAGCAGCCAAGATTTGGATGAGCAGTTCTTC; CDR3: CASSQDLDEQFF
V: TRBV25-1; J: TRBJ2-3; D: .; size: .; DNA: TGTGCCAGCAGTCCGATGACCGGGAGTGGCACAGATACGCAGTATTTT; CDR3: CASSPMTGSGTDTQYF
V: TRBV7-9; J: TRBJ1-6; D: .; size: .; DNA: TGTGCCAGCAGCGCAGGAGGTAATTCACCCCTCCACTTT; CDR3: CASSAGGNSPLHF
V: TRBV4-2; J: TRBJ2-1; D: TRBD2; size: .; DNA: TGTGCCAGCAGCCAAGATCTCAGCGGGAGTAAGTTTGAGCAGTTCTTC; CDR3: CASSQDLSGSKFEQFF
V: TRBV5-6; J: TRBJ2-7; D: TRBD2; size: .; DNA: TGTGCCAGCAGTCCCGGACTAGCGGGAGCGGGGGAGCAGTACTTC; CDR3: CASSPGLAGAGEQYF
V: TRBV28; J: TRBJ1-4; D: TRBD1; size: .; DNA: TGTGCCAGCAGTATCCCGACAGGGTATGGTGAAAAACTGTTTTTT; CDR3: CASSIPTGYGEKLFF
V: TRBV29-1; J: TRBJ2-7; D: .; size: .; DNA: TGCAGCGTTGAATGGGGCTACGAGCAGTACTTC; CDR3: CSVEWGYEQYF
V: TRBV19; J: TRBJ2-2; D: .; size: few; DNA: TGTGCCAGTATATCTTACACCGGGGAGCTGTTTTTT; CDR3: CASISYTGELFF
V: TRBV11-3; J: TRBJ2-1; D: .; size: .; DNA: TGTGCCAGCAGCTTAAACATAGACCCATACTACAATGAGCAGTTCTTC; CDR3: CASSLNIDPYYNEQFF
V: TRBV28; J: TRBJ2-1; D: TRBD2; size: .; DNA: TGTGCCAGCAGTCCCCCCCGACTAGCGGGGAAGGAGCAGTTCTTC; CDR3: CASSPPRLAGKEQFF
V: TRBV4-2; J: TRBJ1-5; D: TRBD1; size: .; DNA: TGTGCCAGCAGCTTAGACAGGGGGGTCAATCAGCCCCAGCATTTT; CDR3: CASSLDRGVNQPQHF
V: TRBV5-6; J: TRBJ2-5; D: .; size: .; DNA: TGTGCCAGCAGCTTGGGCGGTATGGGAGAGACCCAGTACTTC; CDR3: CASSLGGMGETQYF
V: TRBV7-9; J: TRBJ2-5; D: TRBD1; size: .; DNA: TGTGCCAGCAGCTCCCAAGGACAGGGTTGGGGTTCGGACCAAGAGACCCAGTACTTC; CDR3: CASSSQGQGWGSDQETQYF
V: TRBV6-5; J: TRBJ1-5; D: .; size: few; DNA: TGTGCCAGCAGTCCAAGGACACGTCAGCCCCAGCATTTT; CDR3: CASSPRTRQPQHF
V: TRBV30; J: TRBJ2-1; D: .; size: .; DNA: TGTGCCTGGAGTGTGGGAACCTACAATGAGCAGTTCTTC; CDR3: CAWSVGTYNEQFF
V: TRBV7-9; J: TRBJ2-1; D: TRBD2; size: .; DNA: TGTGCCAGCAGCTTAGCATTGGGGGGGGATTCATGGAATGAGCAGTTCTTC; CDR3: CASSLALGGDSWNEQFF
V: TRBV7-9; J: TRBJ2-7; D: .; size: .; DNA: TGTGCCAGCAGTCCCCCTTCCGGGCCTCCGTCCTACGAGCAGTACTTC; CDR3: CASSPPSGPPSYEQYF